This is a list of T cell receptor beta chains from one sample in a study of neurological immune-mediated disorders. TCRdb re-called the 5' RACE reads through MiXCR, storing one row per CDR3 protein. The sample records around 70,000 distinct CDR3 sequences, under 5.5% being singletons. Sequenced sample: PBMCs. These receptor sequences come from a woman aged 70-85 years with multiple sclerosis. Each CDR3 is given with its conserved first and last residue. The D gene is left open where the match is weak. A clone size is listed for some rows: how often the clone was seen (once, few, many), or a class if it is expanded.

d_call j_call clone_size v_call cdr3_aa cdr3_nt
- TRBJ2-7 - TRBV30 CAWTKAGHYEQYF TGTGCCTGGACTAAGGCGGGCCACTACGAGCAGTACTTC
TRBD1 TRBJ1-5 many TRBV28 CASRDRGYDRGNQPQHF TGTGCCAGCAGGGACAGGGGATACGATCGCGGGAATCAGCCCCAGCATTTT
TRBD2 TRBJ2-1 many TRBV5-1 CASSPTRGVGAGLHNEQFF TGCGCCAGCAGCCCGACGCGGGGGGTGGGAGCGGGCCTCCACAATGAGCAGTTCTTC
- TRBJ2-2 few TRBV4-2 CASSQVRGVDTGELFF TGTGCCAGCAGCCAAGTGCGGGGAGTGGACACCGGGGAGCTGTTTTTT
TRBD1 TRBJ1-1 many TRBV2 CAGTGGALNTEAFF TGTGCCGGTACAGGGGGTGCTCTGAACACTGAAGCTTTCTTT
TRBD2 TRBJ2-3 few TRBV7-2 CASSTSGRADTQYF TGTGCCAGCAGCACTAGCGGGAGGGCGGATACGCAGTATTTT
- TRBJ1-1 - TRBV6-5 CASRDPRGVNTEAFF TGTGCCAGCAGGGACCCTCGTGGAGTGAACACTGAAGCTTTCTTT
- TRBJ2-3 - TRBV18 CASSPRGATDTQYF TGTGCCAGCTCACCACGGGGGGCCACAGATACGCAGTATTTT
- TRBJ1-1 many TRBV20-1 CSARDSGSGEAFF TGCAGTGCTAGAGATTCCGGTTCGGGTGAAGCTTTCTTT
- TRBJ2-3 few TRBV6-2/TRBV6-3 CASSSVRPQAADTQYF TGTGCCAGCAGTTCCGTTCGGCCCCAAGCGGCAGATACGCAGTATTTT
- TRBJ1-5 many TRBV3-1 CASSLSGASNQPQHF TGTGCCAGCAGCTTATCGGGGGCCAGCAATCAGCCCCAGCATTTT
- TRBJ1-2 many TRBV18 CASSPSRGDYGYTF TGTGCCAGCTCACCTTCCAGGGGCGACTATGGCTACACCTTC
- TRBJ2-1 many TRBV14 CASSRMTVSSYNEQFF TGTGCCAGCAGCCGAATGACGGTGAGCTCCTACAATGAGCAGTTCTTC
- TRBJ2-7 many TRBV3-1 CASSQELKPYEQYF TGTGCCAGCAGCCAAGAGCTAAAGCCCTACGAGCAGTACTTC
- TRBJ2-7 many TRBV7-2 CASSSARRYEQYF TGTGCCAGCAGCTCCGCGCGGCGGTACGAGCAGTACTTC
- TRBJ2-5 - TRBV7-2 CASGGGPSQETQYF TGTGCCAGCGGAGGAGGGCCTTCACAAGAGACCCAGTACTTC
TRBD1 TRBJ2-7 many TRBV3-1 CASSPQQGYYEQYF TGTGCCAGCAGCCCCCAACAGGGGTACTACGAGCAGTACTTC
- TRBJ2-3 many TRBV20-1 CSAMITTDTQYF TGCAGTGCTATGATCACCACAGATACGCAGTATTTT